This entry describes one TCR beta chain. Its antigen is not identified. Germline V CDR1 and CDR2: SGHRS, YFSETQ. The V gene lost 0 bases and the J gene lost 0 bases, with 13 bases spanning the gap. The CDR3 is 16 amino acids. MiXCR, run by TCRdb on the 5' RACE reads, gives a single entry per CDR3 protein. The repertoire holds some 140,000 distinct CDR3 sequences, with roughly 18% as singletons. This sample is drawn from a study of CD8 T cells in ankylosing spondylitis. General study findings and limits: In reactive arthritis synovial fluid and blood, some motif variants had been reported before. Clones linked to the disease showed a CD8+ phenotype. They occurred at relatively low frequencies in peripheral blood. What appeared characteristic of ankylosing spondylitis blood was a TCR beta motif of seven to nine highly homologous variants.

This TCR was recovered from a male donor with ankylosing spondylitis. The chain recombines TRBV5-1 with TRBJ2-7; D is possibly TRBD2 (5 bases). Input material: blood, either unsorted or a sorted T cell fraction (not recorded which). The CDR3 spells CASSLGASRSSYEQYF. The CDR3 DNA sequence: TGCGCCAGCAGCTTGGGGGCTAGCAGGAGCTCCTACGAGCAGTACTTC.